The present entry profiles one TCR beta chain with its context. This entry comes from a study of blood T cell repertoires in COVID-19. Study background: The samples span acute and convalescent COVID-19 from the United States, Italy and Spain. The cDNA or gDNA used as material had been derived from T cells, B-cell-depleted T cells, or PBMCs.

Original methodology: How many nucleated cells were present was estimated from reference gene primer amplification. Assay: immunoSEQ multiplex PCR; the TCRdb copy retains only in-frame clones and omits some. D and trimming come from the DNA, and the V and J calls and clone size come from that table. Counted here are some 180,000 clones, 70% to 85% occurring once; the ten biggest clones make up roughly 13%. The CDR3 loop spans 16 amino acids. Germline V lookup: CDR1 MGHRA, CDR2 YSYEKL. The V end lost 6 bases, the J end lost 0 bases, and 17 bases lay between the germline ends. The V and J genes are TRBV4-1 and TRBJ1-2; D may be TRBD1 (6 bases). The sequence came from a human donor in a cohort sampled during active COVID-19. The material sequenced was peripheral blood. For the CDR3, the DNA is TGCGCCAGCAGGCAACTTGGGGGCTCGCCTAACTATGGCTACACCTTC. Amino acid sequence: CASRQLGGSPNYGYTF.